These 26 T cell receptor beta chains were all obtained from the same sample, sequenced in a study of cytomegalovirus exposure and HLA in healthy donors. Both 60 Vbeta primers and 13 Jbeta primers went into the PCR. Sequencing used immunoSEQ multiplex PCR; TCRdb keeps in-frame clones, though not all of them. The sample lists 95,000 to 150,000 clones; around four fifths were seen once. Material for sequencing was PBMCs. These receptors were taken from a man in his late teens or twenties in good health and CMV-seropositive.

The chain couples TRBV19 to TRBJ2-7; perhaps TRBD2 as D (6 bases). CDR1 LNHDA and CDR2 SQIVND come from the germline V gene (reference sequence). This CDR3 has 12 residues. Trimming pared 3 bases from V and 5 bases from J, leaving 8 bases between. The CDR3 DNA follows: TGTGCCAGTAGTATGGGGGGTAACGAGCAGTACTTC. This encodes CASSMGGNEQYF. The variable domain in full, completed from reference TRBV19 and TRBJ2-7, reads DGGITQSPKYLFRKEGQNVTLSCEQNLNHDAMYWYRQDPGQGLRLIYYSQIVNDFQKGDIAEGYSVSREKKESFPLTVTSAQKNPTAFYLCASSMGGNEQYFGPGTRLTVT.

The rearrangement joins TRBV7-3 to TRBJ2-7; perhaps TRBD2 as D (7 bases). Trimming took 5 bases from V and 0 from J, leaving 14 bases between them. This CDR3 region has 15 residues. Germline CDR1 and CDR2: SGHTA and FQGTGA. CDR3 bases: TGTGCCAGCAGCCTGGGGGGGGGCGCCTCCTACGAGCAGTACTTC. This gives the protein CASSLGGGASYEQYF. Variable domain in full (rest from reference TRBV7-3 and TRBJ2-7): GAGVSQTPSNKVTEKGKYVELRCDPISGHTALYWYRQSLGQGPEFLIYFQGTGAADDSGLPNDRFFAVRPEGSVSTLKIQRTERGDSAVYLCASSLGGGASYEQYFGPGTRLTVT.

The CDR3 sequence is CASSDTIGDEKLFF. CDR3 nucleotides: TGTGCCAGCAGTGATACGATCGGGGATGAAAAACTGTTTTTT. This chain uses TRBV28 with TRBJ1-4; no clear D. Germline values: CDR1 MDHEN, CDR2 SYDVKM. The V end lost 5 bases, the J end lost 6 bases, and 13 bases lay between the germline ends. CDR3 length: 14 amino acids.

The genes are TRBV21-1 and TRBJ1-2. TRBV21-1 is assigned pseudogene status. This CDR3 is built from 17 residues. DNA for the CDR3: TGTGCCAGCAGCAAACTTCGGGGTCCGCCCTTTAACTATGGCTACACCTTC. Translation: CASSKLRGPPFNYGYTF.

CDR3 DNA: TGTGCCAGCAGTGACTCGACTAGCGGCTACAATGAGCAGTTCTTC. Translated: CASSDSTSGYNEQFF. The chain joins TRBV6-4 to TRBJ2-1, with 9 bases aligning to TRBD2. The length of the CDR3 is 15 residues. CDR1 and CDR2 (germline): MRHNA, SNTAGT. V lost 0 bases and J lost 3; bases outside the gene matches: 0.

This rearrangement joins TRBV10-3 to TRBJ1-2; the match to TRBD1 covers 9 bases. Looked up from germline, CDR1 is ENHRY and CDR2 is SYGVKD. The CDR3 consists of 14 residues. V lost 4 bases to trimming and J lost 5 bases; unmatched junction nucleotides: 5. The CDR3 reads CAISGGGTGYGYTF. The CDR3 DNA reads as TGTGCCATCAGTGGAGGGGGGACAGGGTATGGCTACACCTTC.

The chain employs TRBV11-2 and TRBJ2-7; 9 bases map to TRBD1. Per germline, CDR1 SGHAT and CDR2 FQNNGV. The CDR3 length is 14 residues. J lost 3 bases, V lost 5 bases, and 5 bases had no gene match. This CDR3 is CASSMGQGLYEQYF. The CDR3 DNA sequence: TGTGCCAGCAGCATGGGACAGGGACTCTACGAGCAGTACTTC.

The chain couples TRBV13 to TRBJ2-7; D is perhaps TRBD2 (5 bases). Germline V lookup: CDR1 PRHDT, CDR2 FYEKMQ (reference sequence). Trimming took off 7 bases at V and 0 bases at J, with 13 bases between the two ends. The CDR3 is 14 residues long. The chain's CDR3 is CASNTRGVSYEQYF. CDR3 DNA: TGTGCCAGCAACACTCGGGGAGTCTCCTACGAGCAGTACTTC.

In this sample, this clone turned up once. V is TRBV6-1 and J is TRBJ2-5; TRBD2 matches 12 bases. The CDR3 spans 16 residues. The J segment lost 2 bases and the V segment lost 4 bases, leaving 5 bases of the junction unmatched. Germline lookup yields CDR1 MNHNS and CDR2 SASEGT. The CDR3, as DNA: TGTGCCAGCAGTGCATCTAGCGGGGGGGGGCAAGAGACCCAGTACTTC. Translating gives CASSASSGGGQETQYF.

This chain joins TRBV11-2 and TRBJ1-1, with unresolved D. From germline, CDR1 is SGHAT and CDR2 FQNNGV. Trimming stripped 7 bases from V and 8 bases from J, with 17 bases between. The CDR3 totals 13 residues. The CDR3 spells CASTGLGGLEAFF. The CDR3 DNA sequence: TGTGCCAGCACCGGTTTGGGTGGACTCGAAGCTTTCTTT.

This clone occurred a few times. The gene calls are TRBV2 and TRBJ2-7, with D maybe TRBD2 (5 bases). With 3 bases removed from V and 3 bases from J, the gap between germline ends came to 12 bases. Germline assignment: CDR1 SNHLY and CDR2 FYNNEI. This CDR3 is 14 amino acids long. As DNA, the CDR3 is TGTGCCAGCAGTGATCTTGTCGGGGACTACGAGCAGTACTTC. Amino acids: CASSDLVGDYEQYF.

The chain couples TRBV29-1 to TRBJ2-1; weak D call: TRBD1 (5 bases). There are 11 residues in the CDR3. CDR1 SQVTM and CDR2 ANQGSEA come from the germline V gene. Trimming cost V 7 bases and J 6 bases, with 10 bases left between them. This CDR3 is CSATGVNEQFF. CDR3 in DNA: TGCAGCGCAACAGGAGTCAATGAGCAGTTCTTC.

The rearrangement uses TRBV15 and TRBJ2-1; 11 bases align to TRBD2. This CDR3 has 17 residues. Per germline, CDR1 LNHNV and CDR2 YYDKDF (reference sequence). Losses at the gene ends were 3 bases for V and 4 bases for J; bases not matched to a gene: 8. The CDR3 reads CATSSPWTSGLYNEQFF. CDR3 in DNA: TGTGCCACCAGCAGTCCATGGACTAGCGGGTTATACAATGAGCAGTTCTTC.

The rearrangement uses TRBV7-8 and TRBJ1-4, with D possibly being TRBD1 (5 bases). The CDR3 consists of 12 residues. V was cut by 5 bases and J by 8 bases, with 9 bases left in between. Looked up from germline, CDR1 is SGHVS and CDR2 is FQNEAQ. CDR3 loop: CASSVTGEKLFF. The CDR3 coding sequence is TGTGCCAGCAGCGTAACAGGAGAAAAACTGTTTTTT.

The table lists this clone with a few counts. This sequence joins TRBV7-9 and TRBJ2-3, with 7 bases fitting TRBD2. J was trimmed by 1 base and V by 5 bases; bases with no gene match: 0. Germline loops: CDR1 SEHNR, CDR2 FQNEAQ (reference sequence). The CDR3 is 13 residues long. CDR3 in DNA: TGTGCCAGCAGCGGGGGGGGCACAGATACGCAGTATTTT. The encoded protein is CASSGGGTDTQYF.

V and J are TRBV29-1 and TRBJ1-1; D ambiguous. The CDR3 length is 12 residues. Germline V lookup: CDR1 SQVTM, CDR2 ANQGSEA. Between the trimmed V and J ends, which lost 4 bases and 6 bases, there was a span of 12 bases. CDR3 region: CSVVEGGPEAFF. CDR3 nucleotide sequence: TGCAGCGTTGTGGAGGGTGGCCCTGAAGCTTTCTTT.

This clone was counted between two and nine times. The chain couples TRBV14 to TRBJ2-1; TRBD1 matches at 7 bases. Germline loops: CDR1 SGHDN, CDR2 FVKESK. The V segment lost 4 bases and the J segment 10 bases; nucleotides outside the gene matches: 7. CDR3 size: 13 residues. The DNA of the CDR3 is TGTGCCAGCAGCCCCGAGGGGGCAGGGGAGCAGTTCTTC. Translation: CASSPEGAGEQFF.

The chain combines TRBV2 with TRBJ2-5, with D perhaps TRBD1 (5 bases). Matching the DNA end better, TRBJ2-7 makes the J call doubtful. This CDR3 comprises 13 residues. Germline loops: CDR1 SNHLY, CDR2 FYNNEI. CDR3 amino acids: CARRGREVGEQYF. The CDR3 region has the DNA TGTGCCAGGCGCGGCAGGGAAGTTGGCGAGCAGTACTTC.

This clone was seen only once. This same CDR3 is encoded by further DNA sequences in the sample. V usage is TRBV30 and J usage is TRBJ2-4; the match to TRBD2 covers 11 bases. The CDR3 is 14 residues long. The germline V gene encodes CDR1 GTSNPN and CDR2 SVGIG (reference sequence). J was trimmed by 6 bases and V by 4 bases; bases with no gene match: 5. The CDR3 DNA reads as TGTGCCTGGACCGCCGGGACTAGCGGAAACATTCAGTACTTC. It specifies CAWTAGTSGNIQYF.

This chain uses TRBV5-5 with TRBJ1-1; D possibly corresponds to TRBD1 (6 bases). Germline V gives CDR1 SGHKS, CDR2 YYEKEE (reference sequence). This CDR3 spans 16 amino acids. V lost 4 bases and J 2 bases, leaving 18 bases between the germline ends. CDR3 DNA sequence: TGTGCCAGCAGCACCGTACAGACAGGACCCAACACTGAAGCTTTCTTT. This translates into CASSTVQTGPNTEAFF.

This chain connects TRBV7-8 to TRBJ1-6; D is unresolved. CDR1 is SGHVS and CDR2 is FQNEAQ in the germline V gene. V shed 1 base and J shed 8 bases, with 12 bases lying between them. This CDR3 spans 15 amino acids. This CDR3 reads CASSLGAGLDSPLHF. The CDR3 DNA reads TGTGCCAGCAGCTTAGGGGCGGGTTTGGATTCACCCCTCCACTTT.

Comment on this clone: Other DNA variants within this sample encode the same CDR3. V is TRBV9 and J is TRBJ1-1; D is perhaps TRBD1 (5 bases). This CDR3 has 14 residues. Germline values: CDR1 SGDLS, CDR2 YYNGEE. V was pared by 2 bases and J by 0 bases, with 8 bases between. CDR3 bases: TGTGCCAGCAGCGTGGGGGGAATGAACACTGAAGCTTTCTTT. Protein product: CASSVGGMNTEAFF.

The rearrangement uses TRBV7-3 and TRBJ2-7; perhaps D is TRBD1 or TRBD2 (6 bases each). Trimming shortened V by 10 bases and J by 1 base, and 20 bases separated the two germline ends. CDR1 SGHTA and CDR2 FQGTGA come from the germline V gene. CDR3 length: 15 residues. The CDR3 reads CAIRGLIRNSYEQYF. The CDR3, as DNA: TGTGCCATCAGGGGACTTATTAGAAATTCCTACGAGCAGTACTTC.

V and J are TRBV2 and TRBJ2-4; D possibly corresponds to TRBD1 (6 bases). The CDR3 is 13 amino acids. Germline CDR1 is SNHLY and CDR2 is FYNNEI. Between the trimmed V and J ends, which lost 3 bases and 7 bases, there was a span of 10 bases. The chain's CDR3 is CASSDSGANIQYF. The CDR3 DNA is TGTGCCAGCAGTGATTCAGGGGCTAACATTCAGTACTTC.

J is TRBJ2-7 and V is TRBV5-1; 7 bases fit TRBD2. Germline V gene data show CDR1 as SGHRS and CDR2 as YFSETQ. The CDR3 has 14 residues. J was trimmed by 2 bases and V by 2 bases; bases with no gene match: 4. CDR3 region: CASSLAGRPYEQYF. CDR3 nucleotides: TGCGCCAGCAGCTTAGCGGGGCGACCCTACGAGCAGTACTTC.

V is TRBV7-9 and J is TRBJ2-1, with TRBD1 identical over 11 bases. Per the germline V gene, CDR1 is SEHNR and CDR2 is FQNEAQ (reference sequence). This CDR3 has 16 amino acids. The J segment lost 10 bases and the V segment lost 1 base, leaving 9 bases of the junction unmatched. CDR3 sequence (DNA): TGTGCCAGCAGCTTAGTGCCGGGGACAGGGGGTTTCGAGCAGTTCTTC. This encodes CASSLVPGTGGFEQFF.